Below are 8 T cell receptor beta chains sequenced from a single sample in a study of blood T cell repertoires in COVID-19 (dated by TCRdb to the early 2020s). The protocol used for the library was the immunoSEQ multiplex PCR assay. Held by TCRdb, this immuneACCESS table contains in-frame sequences only and omits some clones. Under half of the omission traces to an unresolved V gene where checked; the cause of the rest is unknown. Across this sample there are 150,000 to 200,000 clones, with roughly 81% seen only once. The top ten clonotypes cover more than 9.5% of the sample. Sequencing was done on a sample of peripheral blood. All receptors come from a woman in her 40s with COVID-19, enrolled during active disease.

The CDR3 here is CASSQNRDYGYTF. The CDR3 DNA reads as TGTGCCAGCAGCCAGAACCGGGACTATGGCTACACCTTC. The chain combines TRBV14 with TRBJ1-2; D gene ambiguous. The V gene's germline CDR1 is SGHDN and CDR2 FVKESK. Between the trimmed V and J ends, which lost 3 bases and 3 bases, there was a span of 8 bases. The CDR3 contains 13 residues.

This clone was seen at least ten times. The V and J genes are TRBV7-2 and TRBJ2-3, with 7 positions matching TRBD2. This CDR3 comprises 16 residues. Germline CDR1 SGHTA, CDR2 FQGNSA. The ends lost 1 base at V and 1 base at J; junction bases unmatched: 5. The CDR3 here is CASSLGLAWGTDTQYF. The CDR3 DNA reads TGTGCCAGCAGCTTAGGACTAGCCTGGGGCACAGATACGCAGTATTTT. Full variable domain (missing parts from reference TRBV7-2 and TRBJ2-3): GAGVSQSPSNKVTEKGKDVELRCDPISGHTALYWYRQSLGQGLEFLIYFQGNSAPDKSGLPSDRFSAERTGGSVSTLTIQRTQQEDSAVYLCASSLGLAWGTDTQYFGPGTRLTVL.

The rearrangement joins TRBV12-2 to TRBJ1-2; the D call in the table, TRBD1, was not verified against the DNA. TRBV12-2 corresponds to a pseudogene. The CDR3 consists of 20 residues. The CDR3 nucleotides read TGTGCAAGTCGCTTGGCGTGCGTCGGGACAGGGGAAGTTGGAGAAGGTGGCTACACCTTC. This translates into CASRLACVGTGEVGEGGYTF.

The gene calls are TRBV7-3 and TRBJ2-2, with D unresolved. The germline V and J ends were trimmed by 6 bases and 7 bases, with 9 bases remaining between them. From germline, CDR1 is SGHTA and CDR2 FQGTGA. CDR3 length: 12 residues. DNA for the CDR3: TGTGCCAGCAGTCGTAGTTACGGGGAGCTGTTTTTT. Its protein product is CASSRSYGELFF. Full variable domain (remainder filled in from reference TRBV7-3 and TRBJ2-2): GAGVSQTPSNKVTEKGKYVELRCDPISGHTALYWYRQSLGQGPEFLIYFQGTGAADDSGLPNDRFFAVRPEGSVSTLKIQRTERGDSAVYLCASSRSYGELFFGEGSRLTVL.

This clone was observed a few times. The V call is TRBV4-2, the J call TRBJ2-7; D may be TRBD2 (6 bases). The CDR3 has 14 residues. V was pared by 7 bases and J by 6 bases, with 19 bases between. Germline V gene sequence: CDR1 LGHNA, CDR2 YNFKEQ. DNA for the CDR3: TGTGCCAGCAACGAGAGTCCCGGAGGGGCCGAGCAGTACTTC. It encodes CASNESPGGAEQYF.

The rearrangement uses TRBV9 and TRBJ2-2, with a weak D call TRBD2 (6 bases). The germline V and J ends were trimmed by 3 bases and 1 base, with 19 bases remaining between them. CDR1 is SGDLS and CDR2 is YYNGEE in the germline V gene. This CDR3 is 18 amino acids long. In DNA, the CDR3 is TGTGCCAGCAGCGACCCAAGTTTTTCGCGGGGGAACACCGGGGAGCTGTTTTTT. Translation: CASSDPSFSRGNTGELFF.

The chain uses TRBV4-2 and TRBJ2-2; 8 nucleotides match TRBD1. The V and J ends lost 3 bases and 6 bases, in that order; junction bases with no gene match: 9. The CDR3 is 16 amino acids. CDR1 is LGHNA, CDR2 YNFKEQ, per germline. CDR3 sequence: CASSQISGGMAGELFF. The CDR3 DNA is TGTGCCAGCAGCCAGATTTCAGGGGGCATGGCCGGGGAGCTGTTTTTT.

The chain combines TRBV10-3 with TRBJ2-1, with 16 positions matching TRBD2. Germline values: CDR1 ENHRY, CDR2 SYGVKD. The CDR3 has 18 amino acids. V was clipped by 6 bases and J by 4 bases; unmatched bases: 9. CDR3 in amino acids: CAIRKGLAGGDLYNEQFF. The CDR3, as DNA: TGTGCCATCAGGAAGGGACTAGCGGGAGGGGACCTATACAATGAGCAGTTCTTC.